This T cell receptor beta chain was retrieved from a study of cytomegalovirus exposure and HLA in healthy donors. With regard to this clone: Its antigen is unknown.

TCRdb keeps only in-frame clones here, not all; method: immunoSEQ multiplex PCR. Here the sample spans around 350,000 clones, roughly 89% being singletons. This CDR3 is built from 15 residues. Germline lookup yields CDR1 LGHNA and CDR2 YNFKEQ. V lost 0 bases, J lost 1 base, and 7 bases lay in between. Study-wide results and caveats: Through in vitro validation, three CMV-associated chains were shown to be specific for CMV antigens.

This TCR was sampled from a woman aged 18-30 years in good health and CMV-seronegative. What was sequenced was PBMCs. The gene calls are TRBV4-2 and TRBJ2-1, with D possibly being TRBD2 (6 bases). The CDR3 is CASSQEEGSYNEQFF. CDR3 in DNA: TGTGCCAGCAGCCAAGAGGAGGGATCCTACAATGAGCAGTTCTTC.